A single sample is the source of the 28 T cell receptor beta chains below, sequenced in a study of cytomegalovirus exposure and HLA in healthy donors. A multiplex PCR was run with 60 Vbeta primers and 13 Jbeta primers. Method: immunoSEQ multiplex PCR; TCRdb's copy keeps in-frame clones and lacks some. The sample includes fewer than 120,000 clones, less than 85% seen only once; the top ten take roughly 13%. Source material: PBMCs. These receptors originate from a man under 40 in good health and CMV-seropositive.

V gene TRBV2 combines with J gene TRBJ1-2, with 9 bases that match TRBD1. The trim removed 5 bases at V and 2 bases at J, leaving 6 bases unmatched. CDR3 length: 15 residues. The germline V gene encodes CDR1 SNHLY and CDR2 FYNNEI. The CDR3 protein is CASSTTGTGNYGYTF. The CDR3 DNA follows: TGTGCCAGCAGTACCACCGGGACAGGGAACTATGGCTACACCTTC.

The chain employs TRBV16 and TRBJ2-3; D unclear. Trimming removed 0 bases at V and 4 bases at J, with 8 bases between. The CDR3 totals 14 residues. The germline V gene encodes CDR1 KGHSY and CDR2 FQNENV. This CDR3 reads CASSQSSLPDTQYF. Written as DNA, the CDR3 is TGTGCCAGCAGCCAATCCTCTCTCCCAGATACGCAGTATTTT.

In its sample, this clone was seen once. This CDR3 is also generated by other DNA sequences in the sample. CDR3 DNA: TGTGCCAGCACCCGGACCGGACAGAACTATGGCTACACCTTC. Translation: CASTRTGQNYGYTF. The chain employs TRBV6-1 and TRBJ1-2; maybe TRBD1 (6 bases). The CDR3 spans 14 residues. CDR1 is MNHNS and CDR2 is SASEGT in the germline V gene. Trimming left V 7 bases short and J 2 bases short, with 14 bases between.

This clone turned up a few times. The rearrangement joins TRBV7-3 to TRBJ2-3; 7 bases fit TRBD1. This CDR3 contains 15 residues. The trim removed 5 bases at V and 6 bases at J, leaving 11 bases unmatched. Germline V CDR1 and CDR2: SGHTA, FQGTGA. This CDR3 is CASSLNRGVGDTQYF. The CDR3 coding sequence is TGTGCCAGCAGCCTCAACAGGGGCGTAGGGGATACGCAGTATTTT.

This chain links TRBV5-1 with TRBJ1-3, with TRBD1 identical over 7 bases. The V gene's germline CDR1 is SGHRS and CDR2 YFSETQ. With 4 bases clipped from V and 2 bases from J, the junction kept 3 bases outside the gene matches. CDR3 length: 14 residues. This chain's CDR3 is CASSPGTAGNTIYF. DNA for the CDR3: TGCGCCAGCAGCCCCGGGACAGCTGGAAACACCATATATTTT. Together with reference TRBV5-1 and TRBJ1-3, the CDR3 gives the full variable domain: KAGVTQTPRYLIKTRGQQVTLSCSPISGHRSVSWYQQTPGQGLQFLFEYFSETQRNKGNFPGRFSGRQFSNSRSEMNVSTLELGDSALYLCASSPGTAGNTIYFGEGSWLTVV.

The chain joins TRBV4-1 to TRBJ2-1, with D maybe TRBD1 (5 bases). The CDR3 has 15 residues. CDR1 and CDR2 (germline): MGHRA, YSYEKL. Trimming left V 4 bases short and J 12 bases short, with 22 bases between. This CDR3 reads CASSPSSGAVDGQFF. The CDR3 bases are TGCGCCAGCAGCCCCTCAAGTGGGGCGGTGGATGGGCAGTTCTTC.

The V call is TRBV2, the J call TRBJ1-4; possible D gene TRBD1, 6 bases. The length of the CDR3 is 16 residues. Germline V gives CDR1 SNHLY, CDR2 FYNNEI. V was cut by 6 bases and J by 3 bases, with 17 bases left in between. The CDR3 here is CASSDTTGMANEKLFF. The CDR3 DNA reads as TGTGCCAGCAGCGACACCACAGGGATGGCTAATGAAAAACTGTTTTTT.

This chain connects TRBV4-3 to TRBJ1-1, with D unclear. The V end was cut by 1 base, the J end by 3 bases, with 9 bases between. Germline V lookup: CDR1 LGHNA, CDR2 YSLEER. This CDR3 spans 14 amino acids. CDR3 sequence reads: CASSQGEGHTEAFF. The CDR3 nucleotides read TGCGCCAGCAGCCAAGGAGAGGGCCACACTGAAGCTTTCTTT.

This chain uses TRBV5-1 with TRBJ2-5; D unresolved. CDR1 is SGHRS, CDR2 YFSETQ, per germline. Trimming took off 7 bases at V and 1 base at J, with 14 bases between the two ends. This CDR3 has 14 residues. CDR3 sequence reads: CASLRRPSQETQYF. CDR3 in DNA: TGCGCCAGCCTTCGCCGCCCGAGCCAAGAGACCCAGTACTTC. Together with reference TRBV5-1 and TRBJ2-5, the CDR3 gives the full variable domain: KAGVTQTPRYLIKTRGQQVTLSCSPISGHRSVSWYQQTPGQGLQFLFEYFSETQRNKGNFPGRFSGRQFSNSRSEMNVSTLELGDSALYLCASLRRPSQETQYFGPGTRLLVL.

V usage is TRBV18 and J usage is TRBJ1-1, with 7 bases that match TRBD1. The germline CDR1 and CDR2 sequences are KGHSH and LQKENI. V shed 3 bases and J 0 bases; nucleotides not matched to a gene: 1. CDR3 length equals 14 residues. Here the CDR3 reads CASSPGTVNTEAFF. The CDR3 bases are TGTGCCAGCTCACCCGGGACAGTGAACACTGAAGCTTTCTTT.

The chain couples TRBV6-1 to TRBJ1-6; D is unresolved. Germline V gives CDR1 MNHNS, CDR2 SASEGT. The CDR3 runs to 14 residues. Trimming left V 8 bases short and J 3 bases short, with 11 bases between. The CDR3 here is CASRRGVYNSPLHF. CDR3 nucleotides: TGTGCCAGCCGGCGGGGTGTCTATAATTCACCCCTCCACTTT.

J is TRBJ1-1 and V is TRBV4-1; maybe TRBD1 (6 bases). The V gene's germline CDR1 is MGHRA and CDR2 YSYEKL. The V gene lost 0 bases and the J gene lost 11 bases, with 10 bases spanning the gap. This CDR3 has 12 amino acids. Here the CDR3 reads CASSQDGGRAFF. The CDR3 nucleotides are TGCGCCAGCAGCCAAGATGGGGGCAGGGCTTTCTTT.

This clone came up a few times. This chain joins TRBV6-4 and TRBJ2-3; D perhaps matches TRBD2 (6 bases). V lost 5 bases and J 0 bases, leaving 12 bases between the germline ends. Germline V gene data show CDR1 as MRHNA and CDR2 as SNTAGT. CDR3 length: 15 amino acids. This CDR3 is CASSPGTSSTDTQYF. The CDR3 coding sequence is TGTGCCAGCAGTCCCGGGACTTCCAGCACAGATACGCAGTATTTT.

The chain employs TRBV7-9 and TRBJ2-3; weak D call: TRBD1 (5 bases). CDR1 and CDR2 (germline): SEHNR, FQNEAQ (reference sequence). Trimming took off 6 bases at V and 6 bases at J, with 7 bases between the two ends. The CDR3 covers 11 residues. In DNA form, the CDR3 reads TGTGCCAGCAGGGGGCCGGATACGCAGTATTTT. Translation: CASRGPDTQYF.

This chain joins TRBV5-8 and TRBJ2-2; a possible D gene is TRBD2 (5 bases). Looked up from germline, CDR1 is SGHTS and CDR2 is YDEGEE. Trimming cost V 1 base and J 3 bases, with 13 bases left between them. This CDR3 is 16 amino acids long. The CDR3 region is CASSLLASSDTGELFF. CDR3 bases: TGTGCCAGCAGCTTGCTGGCTAGCTCCGACACCGGGGAGCTGTTTTTT.

V usage is TRBV2 and J usage is TRBJ2-7; 7 bases agree with TRBD2. The CDR3 is 13 residues long. Germline lookup yields CDR1 SNHLY and CDR2 FYNNEI. After removal of 5 bases from V and 3 bases from J, the junction contained 4 bases not matched to a gene. The CDR3 nucleotides are TGTGCCAGCAGTTGGGGGACTAACTACGAGCAGTACTTC. It is translated as CASSWGTNYEQYF.

V is TRBV7-9 and J is TRBJ2-5, with a weak D call TRBD2 (7 bases). The V gene's germline CDR1 is SEHNR and CDR2 FQNEAQ (reference sequence). The CDR3 extends over 16 amino acids. V lost 5 bases and J 4 bases, leaving 20 bases between the germline ends. CDR3 coding DNA: TGTGCCAGCAGCCCCCTAGGGGGGGGGATTGTAGAGACCCAGTACTTC. Translated, it gives CASSPLGGGIVETQYF.

This clone was observed a few times. The rearrangement joins TRBV9 to TRBJ2-7, with D possibly being TRBD1 (6 bases). With 3 bases removed from V and 1 base from J, the gap between germline ends came to 14 bases. Germline V lookup: CDR1 SGDLS, CDR2 YYNGEE. This CDR3 comprises 15 residues. The CDR3 DNA sequence: TGTGCCAGCAGCGCCACTGGGGGCCCGTCCTACGAGCAGTACTTC. It is translated as CASSATGGPSYEQYF. Filled out from reference TRBV9 and TRBJ2-7, the complete variable domain reads DSGVTQTPKHLITATGQRVTLRCSPRSGDLSVYWYQQSLDQGLQFLIQYYNGEERAKGNILERFSAQQFPDLHSELNLSSLELGDSALYFCASSATGGPSYEQYFGPGTRLTVT.

V is TRBV9 and J is TRBJ1-2; a weak D match, TRBD1 (6 bases). The CDR3 is 13 amino acids. Deletions cut 0 bases from V and 8 bases from J, with 11 bases between. Germline CDR1 reads SGDLS; CDR2 reads YYNGEE. The DNA for the CDR3 is TGTGCCAGCAGCGTAGGGCAGGGGAAAGGCTACACCTTC. Translation: CASSVGQGKGYTF.

The chain is built from TRBV7-2 and TRBJ2-5; possible D gene TRBD2, 6 bases. Germline loops: CDR1 SGHTA, CDR2 FQGNSA. Trimming removed 2 bases from V and 5 bases from J, with 12 bases in between. The CDR3 has 14 residues. CDR3: CASSLIEGRETQYF. The CDR3 nucleotides are TGTGCCAGCAGCTTAATAGAAGGGAGGGAGACCCAGTACTTC.

This clone was observed once. The genes are TRBV10-3 and TRBJ1-2, with D perhaps matching TRBD1 (5 bases). Germline CDR1 and CDR2: ENHRY and SYGVKD. The CDR3 contains 14 residues. V lost 6 bases, J lost 5 bases, and 16 bases lay in between. Written as DNA, the CDR3 is TGTGCCATCAGGCCAGACGGGGGGTGGTATGGCTACACCTTC. It is translated as CAIRPDGGWYGYTF.

The chain uses TRBV9 and TRBJ2-1; 9 nucleotides match TRBD2. Trimming removed 0 bases from V and 7 bases from J; junction bases left unmatched: 8. Germline assignment: CDR1 SGDLS and CDR2 YYNGEE. The CDR3 contains 16 residues. CDR3 amino acids: CASSVGSSGVFNEQFF. CDR3 sequence (DNA): TGTGCCAGCAGCGTAGGTTCTAGCGGGGTGTTTAATGAGCAGTTCTTC. Full variable domain (remainder filled in from reference TRBV9 and TRBJ2-1): DSGVTQTPKHLITATGQRVTLRCSPRSGDLSVYWYQQSLDQGLQFLIQYYNGEERAKGNILERFSAQQFPDLHSELNLSSLELGDSALYFCASSVGSSGVFNEQFFGPGTRLTVL.

This clone was observed once. The CDR3 nucleotides read TGTGCCAGCAGCTCAGGACAGGGAGACTTCTATGGCTACACCTTC. As protein: CASSSGQGDFYGYTF. The V and J genes are TRBV7-2 and TRBJ1-2, with 8 nucleotides matching TRBD1. CDR3 size: 15 residues. Losses at the gene ends were 4 bases for V and 4 bases for J; bases not matched to a gene: 8. CDR1 is SGHTA, CDR2 FQGNSA, per germline.

The genes are TRBV7-9 and TRBJ2-7; D uncertain. Trimming took 1 base from V and 0 from J, leaving 4 bases between them. CDR1 and CDR2 (germline): SEHNR, FQNEAQ (reference sequence). The length of the CDR3 is 13 residues. CDR3 loop: CASSLGNSYEQYF. The CDR3 DNA is TGTGCCAGCAGCTTAGGTAACTCCTACGAGCAGTACTTC.

This chain joins TRBV6-5 and TRBJ2-4, with D unresolved. Germline V CDR1 and CDR2: MNHEY, SVGAGI. The ends were cut back, 4 bases at V and 0 bases at J, with 4 bases in the middle. The CDR3 totals 13 residues. The CDR3 DNA is TGTGCCAGCAGTTCCGTAGCCAAAAACATTCAGTACTTC. Translation gives CASSSVAKNIQYF.

The gene calls are TRBV7-9 and TRBJ2-3; 13 nucleotides line up with TRBD2. With 5 bases clipped from V and 6 bases from J, the junction kept 17 bases outside the gene matches. This CDR3 has 19 amino acids. Germline CDR1 reads SEHNR; CDR2 reads FQNEAQ (reference sequence). The CDR3 DNA is TGTGCCAGCAGCCCGGTTAGACTAGCGGGGGGCCGTCGGGGGGATACGCAGTATTTT. Protein product: CASSPVRLAGGRRGDTQYF.

The gene calls are TRBV28 and TRBJ2-1, with TRBD2 identical over 11 bases. From germline, CDR1 is MDHEN and CDR2 SYDVKM. V lost 10 bases to trimming and J lost 4 bases; unmatched junction nucleotides: 6. This CDR3 is 14 amino acids long. The CDR3 spells CATYSGGGYNEQFF. For the CDR3, the DNA is TGTGCCACGTATAGCGGGGGGGGTTACAATGAGCAGTTCTTC.

V and J are TRBV6-1 and TRBJ2-7; weak D call: TRBD2 (7 bases). The CDR3 is made up of 15 amino acids. Germline V gene data show CDR1 as MNHNS and CDR2 as SASEGT. The ends were cut back, 2 bases at V and 2 bases at J, with 13 bases in the middle. This chain's CDR3 is CASSEFRGATYEQYF. The CDR3 DNA is TGTGCCAGCAGTGAATTCCGGGGGGCGACCTACGAGCAGTACTTC.